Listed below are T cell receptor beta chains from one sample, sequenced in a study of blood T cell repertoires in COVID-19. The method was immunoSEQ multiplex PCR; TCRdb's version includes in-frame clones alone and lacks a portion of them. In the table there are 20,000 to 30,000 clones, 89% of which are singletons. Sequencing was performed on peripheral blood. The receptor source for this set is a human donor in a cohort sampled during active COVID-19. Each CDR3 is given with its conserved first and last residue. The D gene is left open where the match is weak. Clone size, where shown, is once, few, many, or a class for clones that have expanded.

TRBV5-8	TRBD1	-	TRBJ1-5	TGTGCCAGCAGCTTGGAAGGACAGGGACATCAGCCCCAGCATTTT	CASSLEGQGHQPQHF
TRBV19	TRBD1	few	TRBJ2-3	TGTGCCAGTAGATGGGGACAGAGCACAGATACGCAGTATTTT	CASRWGQSTDTQYF
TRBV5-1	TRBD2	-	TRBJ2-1	TGCGCCAGCAGCTCGGGGCTCCAGGCGGGGGGGCCACACAATGAGCAGTTCTTC	CASSSGLQAGGPHNEQFF
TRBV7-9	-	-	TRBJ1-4	TGTGCCAGCAGCTTAGGGGAGTACGAAAAACTGTTTTTT	CASSLGEYEKLFF
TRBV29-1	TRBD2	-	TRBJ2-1	TGCAGCGTTGAACTCTCTAGCGGGAGATCTGAGCAGTTCTTC	CSVELSSGRSEQFF
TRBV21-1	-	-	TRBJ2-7	TGTGCCAGCAGCACTGGACAGGGGGTAATCTCCTACGAGCAGTACTTC	CASSTGQGVISYEQYF
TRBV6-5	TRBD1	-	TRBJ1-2	TGTGCCAGCAGCTTACAGGGGATCTATGGCTACACCTTC	CASSLQGIYGYTF
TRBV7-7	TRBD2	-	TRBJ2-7	TGTGCCAGCAGCCCGGGACTAGCGGGGGCGACCTACGAGCAGTACTTC	CASSPGLAGATYEQYF
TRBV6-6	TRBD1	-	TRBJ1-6	TGTGCCAGCAGTCTGCGCTTAGGGGGACAGGGAAATTCACCCCTCCACTTT	CASSLRLGGQGNSPLHF
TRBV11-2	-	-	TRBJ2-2	TGTGCCAGCAGCTTAGGCCTTTGGAGGGTGCCGAACACCGGGGAGCTGTTTTTT	CASSLGLWRVPNTGELFF
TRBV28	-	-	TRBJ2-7	TGTGCCAGCAGTTCCGCGGGAACGGTAACCTACGAGCAGTACTTC	CASSSAGTVTYEQYF
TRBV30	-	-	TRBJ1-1	TGTGCCTGGAGTGCAGGGATAGGGGGCACTGAAGCTTTCTTT	CAWSAGIGGTEAFF
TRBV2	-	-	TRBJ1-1	TGTGCCAGCACCCCCGGGGGGGGCTTCACTGAAGCTTTCTTT	CASTPGGGFTEAFF
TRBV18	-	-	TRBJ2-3	TGTGCCAGCTCACCACGGGCGGGGGCCCTCACAGATACGCAGTATTTT	CASSPRAGALTDTQYF
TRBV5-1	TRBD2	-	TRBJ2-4	TGCGCCAGCAGCTTGACTAGCGGGAGCCTAGCCAAAAACATTCAGTACTTC	CASSLTSGSLAKNIQYF
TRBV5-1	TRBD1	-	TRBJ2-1	TGCGCCAGCAGCTTATCCGGGACAGGGGGCGGTGAGCAGTTCTTC	CASSLSGTGGGEQFF
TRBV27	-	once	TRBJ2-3	TGTGCCAGCACCGTGGGCCTTGCGAAACACCAGGCAGATACGCAGTATTTT	CASTVGLAKHQADTQYF
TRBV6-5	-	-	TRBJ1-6	TGTGCCAGCAGTTTACCGCGGGGGGGGAATTCACCCCTCCACTTT	CASSLPRGGNSPLHF
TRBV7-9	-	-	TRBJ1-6	TGTGCCCTAGGAGGTGGGACATTTAATAATTCACCCCTCCACTTT	CALGGGTFNNSPLHF
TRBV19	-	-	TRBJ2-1	TGTGCCAGTAGTATAAGAGGGATTCGGAGGAATGAGCAGTTCTTC	CASSIRGIRRNEQFF
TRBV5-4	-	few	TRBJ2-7	TGTGCCAGCAGCTCTCCCGGGAGCGCGGTAAGGGAGCAGTACTTC	CASSSPGSAVREQYF
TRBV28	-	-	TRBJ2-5	TGTGCCAGCAGTTCATGGCGGTCCCAAGAGACCCAGTACTTC	CASSSWRSQETQYF
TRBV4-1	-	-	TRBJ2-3	TGCGCCAGCAGCCAAGAGGGTTTGGCGGGCGGAGATACGCAGTATTTT	CASSQEGLAGGDTQYF
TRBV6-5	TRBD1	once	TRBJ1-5	TGTGCCAGCAGTTACAGAGGGAAGGGGGCCGGTCAGCCCCAGCATTTT	CASSYRGKGAGQPQHF
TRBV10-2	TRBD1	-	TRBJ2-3	TGCGCCAGCAGTGCCTTAAGGACAGGCCGAAGCACAGATACGCAGTATTTT	CASSALRTGRSTDTQYF
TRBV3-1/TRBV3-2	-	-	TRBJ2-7	TGTGCCAGCAGCTACCCCGCCAGGACCTACGAGCAGTACTTC	CASSYPARTYEQYF
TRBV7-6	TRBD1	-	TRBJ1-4	TGTGCCAGCAGGGGGACAGAAAATGAAAAACTGTTTTTT	CASRGTENEKLFF
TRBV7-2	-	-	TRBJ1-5	TGTGCCAGCAGCTCGCTATATCAGCCCCAGCATTTT	CASSSLYQPQHF
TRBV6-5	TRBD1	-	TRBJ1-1	TGTGCCAGCAGGAACAGGGGCGTGAACACTGAAGCTTTCTTT	CASRNRGVNTEAFF
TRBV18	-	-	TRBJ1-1	TGTGCCAGCTCAACTCAGGGGACCGAAGCTTTCTTT	CASSTQGTEAFF
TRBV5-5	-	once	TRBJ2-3	TGTGCCAGCAGCGGGGACTTCAATCCAGATACGCAGTATTTT	CASSGDFNPDTQYF
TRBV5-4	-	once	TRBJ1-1	TGTGCCAGCAGCTCATGGAACACTAAAGCTTTCTTT	CASSSWNTKAFF
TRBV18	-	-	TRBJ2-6	TGTGCCAGCTCACCTAATGCGGGCTCTGGGGCCAACGTCCTGACTTTC	CASSPNAGSGANVLTF
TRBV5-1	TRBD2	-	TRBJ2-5	TGCGCCAGCAGTGTTGCGGGGGGGCGGCAAGAGACCCAGTACTTC	CASSVAGGRQETQYF
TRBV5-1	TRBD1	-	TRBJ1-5	TGCGCCAGCAGCAACATCTTAGGGGGCCAGCCCCAGCATTTT	CASSNILGGQPQHF
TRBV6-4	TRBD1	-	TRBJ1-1	TGTGCCAGCAGTGAACAGGGGGGAGCTTTCTTT	CASSEQGGAFF
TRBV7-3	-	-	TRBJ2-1	TGTGCCAGCAGCTTAACGGCTAGCGTTACCTACAATGAGCAGTTCTTC	CASSLTASVTYNEQFF
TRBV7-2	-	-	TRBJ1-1	TGTGCCAGCAGCTTAGGACAGTACACTGAAGCTTTCTTT	CASSLGQYTEAFF
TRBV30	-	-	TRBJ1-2	TGTGCCTGGAGGCCGGGTGGGTATGGCTACACCTTC	CAWRPGGYGYTF
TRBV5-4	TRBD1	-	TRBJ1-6	TGTGCCAGCAGCTTGGGTGTCGGACAGGGAAATTCACCCCTCCACTTT	CASSLGVGQGNSPLHF
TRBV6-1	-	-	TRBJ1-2	TGTGCCAGCAGTGAAGATCGGGGTGGGGGCTACACCTTC	CASSEDRGGGYTF
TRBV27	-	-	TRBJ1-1	TGTGCCAGCAGTTTAACTTCAGGGCGGGGCGGGATTACGAACACTGAAGCTTTCTTT	CASSLTSGRGGITNTEAFF
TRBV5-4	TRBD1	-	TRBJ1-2	TGTGCCAGCAGCTTGGGGACAGGGGGCGCTGACTATGGCTACACCTTC	CASSLGTGGADYGYTF
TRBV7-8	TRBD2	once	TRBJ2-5	TGTGCCAGCAGCACCGGACTAGCGGTTGAGACCCAGTACTTC	CASSTGLAVETQYF
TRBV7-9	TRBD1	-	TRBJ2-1	TGTGCCAGCAGCTTAGGAAGGGTGGGGACAGGACGAGACAATGAGCAGTTCTTC	CASSLGRVGTGRDNEQFF
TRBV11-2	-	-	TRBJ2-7	TGTGCCAGCCTTTCAGGGCGAGCCTACGAGCAGTACTTC	CASLSGRAYEQYF
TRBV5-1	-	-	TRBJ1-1	TGCGCCAGCAGCGGTCAGGAGAACACTGAAGCTTTCTTT	CASSGQENTEAFF
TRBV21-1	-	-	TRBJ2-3	TGTGCCAGCAGCAATTGGACAGGAGCCACTAGCACAGATACGCAGTATTTT	CASSNWTGATSTDTQYF
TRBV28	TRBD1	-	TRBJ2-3	TGTGCCAGCAGTTTAGCGGGACAGGGATCATCAGATACGCAGTATTTT	CASSLAGQGSSDTQYF
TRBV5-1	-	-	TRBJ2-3	TGCGCCAGCAGCTTGACTAGATACACAGATACGCAGTATTTT	CASSLTRYTDTQYF
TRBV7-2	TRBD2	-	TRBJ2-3	TGTGCCAGCAGCTTTAGCGGGGGCCCAACCACAGATACGCAGTATTTT	CASSFSGGPTTDTQYF
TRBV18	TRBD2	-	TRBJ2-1	TGTGCCAGCTCACAACCGGGACTAGCGGGTACCTACAATGAGCAGTTCTTC	CASSQPGLAGTYNEQFF
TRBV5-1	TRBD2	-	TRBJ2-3	TGCGCCAGCAGCCAAGAGATAGCGGGGGGCACAGATACGCAGTATTTT	CASSQEIAGGTDTQYF
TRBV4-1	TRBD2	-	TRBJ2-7	TGCGCCAGCAGCCAAGGACCGAGCGGGAGGGATCGCGAGCAGTACTTC	CASSQGPSGRDREQYF
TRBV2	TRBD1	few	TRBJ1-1	TGTGCCAGCAGGCTTTACCGGGACAGCAACACTGAAGCTTTCTTT	CASRLYRDSNTEAFF
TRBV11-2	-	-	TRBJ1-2	TGTGCCAGCAGCCCAGGTACTCTGTTTCGATGGAACACCTTC	CASSPGTLFRWNTF
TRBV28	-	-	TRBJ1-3	TGTGCCAGCAGACCGGTACTAAAGAGTACGTCTGGAAACACCATATATTTT	CASRPVLKSTSGNTIYF
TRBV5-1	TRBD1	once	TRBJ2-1	TGCGCCAGCAGCCGACAGGGGGCGGATGAGCAGTTCTTC	CASSRQGADEQFF
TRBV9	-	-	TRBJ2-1	TGTGCCAGCAGCGCTTGGACTAAGGCGCAGTTCTTC	CASSAWTKAQFF